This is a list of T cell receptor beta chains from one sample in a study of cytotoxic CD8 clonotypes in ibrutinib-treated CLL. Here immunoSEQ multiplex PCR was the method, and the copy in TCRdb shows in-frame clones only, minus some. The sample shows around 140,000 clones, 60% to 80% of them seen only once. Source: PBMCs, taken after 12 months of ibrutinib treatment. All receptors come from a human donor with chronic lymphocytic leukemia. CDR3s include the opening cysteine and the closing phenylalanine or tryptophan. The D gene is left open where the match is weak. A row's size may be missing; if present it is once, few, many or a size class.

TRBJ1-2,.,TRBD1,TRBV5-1,TGCGCCAGCAGCTCTGACAGGGGCTATGGCTACACCTTC,CASSSDRGYGYTF
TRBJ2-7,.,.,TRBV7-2,TGTGCCAGCGGAAATCGGCTTTCCTACGAGCAGTACTTC,CASGNRLSYEQYF
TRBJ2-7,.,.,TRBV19,TGTGCCAGTAGTTGGGCACCGACCTACGAGCAGTACTTC,CASSWAPTYEQYF
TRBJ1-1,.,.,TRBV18,TGTGCCAGCTCACCAGGGCAGGAGGGTGCTTTCTTT,CASSPGQEGAFF
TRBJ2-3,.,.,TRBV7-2,TGTGCCAGCAGCAACCGGGTCGGGGCGCGCACAGATACGCAGTATTTT,CASSNRVGARTDTQYF
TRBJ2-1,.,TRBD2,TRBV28,TGTGCCAGCAGTTTACCCATAGCGGGAGGGCCCCACGGGCAGTTCTTC,CASSLPIAGGPHGQFF
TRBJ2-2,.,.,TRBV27,TGTGCCAGCAGTTTATATCAGGTCCGGGGTACCACCGGGGAGCTGTTTTTT,CASSLYQVRGTTGELFF
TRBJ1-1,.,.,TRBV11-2,TGTGCCAGCAGCCGGAGGCTTGGGCCAGCATTTGTGTTAGGCACTGAAGCTTTCTTT,CASSRRLGPAFVLGTEAFF
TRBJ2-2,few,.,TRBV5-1,TGCGCCAGCAGCTCGAACGACCGTGACACCGGGGAGCTGTTTTTT,CASSSNDRDTGELFF
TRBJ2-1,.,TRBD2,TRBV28,TGTGCCACTGAGCTAGCGGGGGCCTTCAATGAGCAGTTCTTC,CATELAGAFNEQFF
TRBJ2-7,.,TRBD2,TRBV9,TGTGCCAGCAGCGTAGCAGGGACTAGGGGCTACGAGCAGTACTTC,CASSVAGTRGYEQYF
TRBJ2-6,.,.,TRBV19,TGTGCCAGTAGACAGACAGCACCTGGGGCCAACGTCCTGACTTTC,CASRQTAPGANVLTF
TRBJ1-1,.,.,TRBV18,TGTGCCAGCTCACCAGGAGTCGTTAACACTGAAGCTTTCTTT,CASSPGVVNTEAFF
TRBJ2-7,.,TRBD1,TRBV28,TGTGCCAGCAAGACCCGCCGGGACAGCTCCTACGAGCAGTACTTC,CASKTRRDSSYEQYF
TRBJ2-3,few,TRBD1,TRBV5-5,TGTGCCAGCAGCTGGGCCGACAGGGGTGATACGCAGTATTTT,CASSWADRGDTQYF
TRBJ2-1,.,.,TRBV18,TGTGCCAGCTCACCGATTAGACAGACCTACAATGAGCAGTTCTTC,CASSPIRQTYNEQFF
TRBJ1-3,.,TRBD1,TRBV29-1,TGCAGCGTCGTTCCCGCGGGGCAGGGGGCAGGAAACACCATATATTTT,CSVVPAGQGAGNTIYF
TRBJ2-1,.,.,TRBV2,TGTGCCAGCAGTCCGCCCAATGAGCAGTTCTTC,CASSPPNEQFF
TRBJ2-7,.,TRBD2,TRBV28,TGTGCCAGCAGCCCGCTCCGGGAGGTCTACGAGCAGTACTTC,CASSPLREVYEQYF
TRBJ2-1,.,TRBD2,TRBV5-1,TGCGCCAGCAGCTTGGGACTAGCGGGGGGGCGTGAGTTCTTC,CASSLGLAGGREFF
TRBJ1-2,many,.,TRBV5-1,TGCGCCAGCAACCAGGACGGAGGCTATGGCTACACCTTC,CASNQDGGYGYTF
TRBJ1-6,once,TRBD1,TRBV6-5,TGTGCCAGCAGGACCCCGGGACAGGGCATTTCACCCCTCCACTTT,CASRTPGQGISPLHF
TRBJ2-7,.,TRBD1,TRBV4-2,TGTGCCAGCAGCCTTTTCCGGGACAGGAGTTCCTACGAGCAGTACTTC,CASSLFRDRSSYEQYF
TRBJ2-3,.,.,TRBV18,TGTGCCAGCTCGCACGACCACTCCGTCAGGACAGATACGCAGTATTTT,CASSHDHSVRTDTQYF
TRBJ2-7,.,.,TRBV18,TGTGCCAGCTCTAAAGGTGGCGACACCGCATACGAGCAGTACTTC,CASSKGGDTAYEQYF
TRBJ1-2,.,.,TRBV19,TGTGCCAGTAGTGGACACGAAAAACGGCTATATGGCTACACCTTC,CASSGHEKRLYGYTF
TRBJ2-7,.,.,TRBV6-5,TGTGCCAGCAGTCACTATTTCACAGGGAGCCTATACGAGCAGTACTTC,CASSHYFTGSLYEQYF
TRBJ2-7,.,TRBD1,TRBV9,TGTGCCAGCAGCGCCACAGGGGCCCCCTACGAGCAGTACTTC,CASSATGAPYEQYF
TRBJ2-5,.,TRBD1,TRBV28,TGTGCCAGCAGCCGACGGACAGGGCTGTACCAAGAGACCCAGTACTTC,CASSRRTGLYQETQYF